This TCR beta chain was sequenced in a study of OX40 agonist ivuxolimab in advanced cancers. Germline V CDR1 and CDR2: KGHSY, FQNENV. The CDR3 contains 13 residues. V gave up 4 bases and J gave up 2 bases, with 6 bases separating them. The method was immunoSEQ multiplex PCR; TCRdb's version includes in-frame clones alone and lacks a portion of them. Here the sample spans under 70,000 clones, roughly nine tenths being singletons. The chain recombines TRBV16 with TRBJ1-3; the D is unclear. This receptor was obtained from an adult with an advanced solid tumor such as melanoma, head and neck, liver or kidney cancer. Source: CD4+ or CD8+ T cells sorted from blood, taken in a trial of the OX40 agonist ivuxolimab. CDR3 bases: TGTGCCAGCAGCCCTACCACTGGAAACACCATATATTTT. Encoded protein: CASSPTTGNTIYF.